The entry that follows covers one T cell receptor beta chain sequence. After removal of 5 bases from V and 5 bases from J, the junction contained 10 bases not matched to a gene. The V gene's germline CDR1 is LGHNT and CDR2 FRNRAP. The CDR3 loop spans 17 amino acids. This sample is drawn from a study of blood T cell repertoires in COVID-19. Looking at the study overall: COVID-19 samples, acute and convalescent, were from the United States, Italy and Spain. Nucleic acid was either cDNA or gDNA, and it came from T cells, B-cell-depleted T cells, or PBMCs.

Per the study methods: Reference gene primers were amplified, and this amplification served to estimate nucleated cell counts. TCRdb's table, derived via immunoSEQ multiplex PCR, lists solely in-frame clones and lacks some. The V and J calls and clone size come from that table; D and trimming were worked out from the DNA. Of about 130,000 clones listed, 86% were seen once; the top ten hold approximately 2.2%. Recovered status in Cohort 3 required two negative PCRs, clearance, or symptom resolution. The sample was PBMCs or T cells enriched from blood (not recorded which). This chain uses TRBV12-5 with TRBJ2-5; 14 nucleotides line up with TRBD2. The clonotype originates from a woman in her fifties or sixties who had recovered from COVID-19. The CDR3 loop is CASGGEGLAGVMETQYF. CDR3 bases: TGTGCTAGTGGTGGGGAGGGACTAGCGGGGGTAATGGAGACCCAGTACTTC. Full variable domain (missing parts from reference TRBV12-5 and TRBJ2-5): DARVTQTPRHKVTEMGQEVTMRCQPILGHNTVFWYRQTMMQGLELLAYFRNRAPLDDSGMPKDRFSAEMPDATLATLKIQPSEPRDSAVYFCASGGEGLAGVMETQYFGPGTRLLVL.